This entry is about one TCR beta chain. The data were taken from a study of blood T cell repertoires in COVID-19. In the study overall: Samples came from the United States, Italy and Spain, spanning acute and convalescent COVID-19. PBMCs, B-cell-depleted T cells, or T cells were the source of the cDNA or gDNA that made up the material.

CDR3 length equals 14 residues. The V gene end was trimmed by 4 bases and the J gene end by 7 bases; junction bases not matched to a gene: 4. CDR1 is SGHVS and CDR2 is FQNEAQ in the germline V gene. Method: immunoSEQ multiplex PCR; TCRdb's copy keeps in-frame clones and lacks some. The table has 150,000 to 200,000 clones, 76% seen once. The specimen was peripheral blood. The rearrangement uses TRBV7-8 and TRBJ1-6; 7 bases line up with TRBD1. This receptor was identified in a woman aged 45 to 65 with active or convalescent COVID-19. Here the CDR3 reads CASSSDRSNSPLHF. CDR3 nucleotides: TGTGCCAGCAGCTCGGACAGGTCCAATTCACCCCTCCACTTT. Using reference TRBV7-8 and TRBJ1-6 for the parts outside the CDR3, the full variable domain is GAGVSQSPRYKVAKRGQDVALRCDPISGHVSLFWYQQALGQGPEFLTYFQNEAQLDKSGLPSDRFFAERPEGSVSTLKIQRTQQEDSAVYLCASSSDRSNSPLHFGNGTRLTVT.